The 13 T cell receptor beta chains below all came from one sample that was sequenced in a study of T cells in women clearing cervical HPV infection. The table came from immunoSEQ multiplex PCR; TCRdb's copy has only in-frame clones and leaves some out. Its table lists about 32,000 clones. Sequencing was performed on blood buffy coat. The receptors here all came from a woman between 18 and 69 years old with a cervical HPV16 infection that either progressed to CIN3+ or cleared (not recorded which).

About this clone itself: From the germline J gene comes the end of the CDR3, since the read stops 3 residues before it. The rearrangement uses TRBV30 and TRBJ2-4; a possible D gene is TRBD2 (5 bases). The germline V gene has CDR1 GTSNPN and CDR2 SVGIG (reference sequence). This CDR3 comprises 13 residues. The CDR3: CAWSSRPDYGQYF. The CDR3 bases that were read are TGTGCCTGGAGTTCAAGGCCTGACTATGGT.

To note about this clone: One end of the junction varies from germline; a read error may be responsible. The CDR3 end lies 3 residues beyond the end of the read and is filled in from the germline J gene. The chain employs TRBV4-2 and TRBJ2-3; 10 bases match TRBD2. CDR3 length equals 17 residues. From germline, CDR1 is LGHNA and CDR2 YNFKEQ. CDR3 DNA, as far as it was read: TGCGCCAGCAGCCAAGATTTAGCGGGGGGATTCACAGATACG. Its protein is CASSQDLAGGFTDT. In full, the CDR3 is CASSQDLAGGFTDTQYF.

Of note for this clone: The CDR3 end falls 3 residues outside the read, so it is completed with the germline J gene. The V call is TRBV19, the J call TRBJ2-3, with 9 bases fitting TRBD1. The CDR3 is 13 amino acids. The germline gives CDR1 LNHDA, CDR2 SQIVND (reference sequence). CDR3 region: CASSNDRGETQYF. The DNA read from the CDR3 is TGTGCCAGTAGTAACGACAGGGGGGAGACG. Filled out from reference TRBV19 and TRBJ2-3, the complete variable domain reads DGGITQSPKYLFRKEGQNVTLSCEQNLNHDAMYWYRQDPGQGLRLIYYSQIVNDFQKGDIAEGYSVSREKKESFPLTVTSAQKNPTAFYLCASSNDRGETQYFGPGTRLTVL.

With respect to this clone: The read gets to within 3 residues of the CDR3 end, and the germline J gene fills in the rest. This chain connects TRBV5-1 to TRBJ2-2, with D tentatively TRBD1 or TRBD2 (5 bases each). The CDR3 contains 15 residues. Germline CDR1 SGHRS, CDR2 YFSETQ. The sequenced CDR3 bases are TGCGCCAGCAGCTTGGGGGGAGCTGGGGCCAACGTG. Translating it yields CASSLGGAGANV. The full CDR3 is CASSLGGAGANVLFF. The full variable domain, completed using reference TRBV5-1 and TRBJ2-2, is KAGVTQTPRYLIKTRGQQVTLSCSPISGHRSVSWYQQTPGQGLQFLFEYFSETQRNKGNFPGRFSGRQFSNSRSEMNVSTLELGDSALYLCASSLGGAGANVLFFGEGSRLTVL.

The CDR3 is CASSHDQEAFF. The sequenced CDR3 bases are TGTGCCAGCAGCCACGATCAGGAA. The chain is built from TRBV7-8 and TRBJ1-1, with D unresolved. The read terminates 3 residues before the CDR3 end, so the remaining end is supplied by the germline J gene. In germline, CDR1 is SGHVS, CDR2 FQNEAQ. The CDR3 has 11 residues.

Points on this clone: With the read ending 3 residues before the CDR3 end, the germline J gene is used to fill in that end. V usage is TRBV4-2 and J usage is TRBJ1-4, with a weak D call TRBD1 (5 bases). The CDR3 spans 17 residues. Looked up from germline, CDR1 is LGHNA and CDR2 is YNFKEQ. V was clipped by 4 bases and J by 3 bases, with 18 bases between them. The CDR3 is CASSRGWNSQANEKLFF. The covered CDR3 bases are TGTGCCAGCAGCCGGGGCTGGAACAGCCAGGCTAATGAAAAA.

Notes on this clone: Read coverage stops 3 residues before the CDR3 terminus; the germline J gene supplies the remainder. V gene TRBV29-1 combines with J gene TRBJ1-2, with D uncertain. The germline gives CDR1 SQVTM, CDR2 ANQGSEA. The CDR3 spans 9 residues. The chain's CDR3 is CSVGYDYTF. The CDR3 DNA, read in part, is TGCAGCGTTGGCTACGAC. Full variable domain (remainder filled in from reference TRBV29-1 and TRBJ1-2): SAVISQKPSRDICQRGTSLTIQCQVDSQVTMMFWYRQQPGQSLTLIATANQGSEATYESGFVIDKFPISRPNLTFSTLTVSNMSPEDSSIYLCSVGYDYTFGSGTRLTVV.

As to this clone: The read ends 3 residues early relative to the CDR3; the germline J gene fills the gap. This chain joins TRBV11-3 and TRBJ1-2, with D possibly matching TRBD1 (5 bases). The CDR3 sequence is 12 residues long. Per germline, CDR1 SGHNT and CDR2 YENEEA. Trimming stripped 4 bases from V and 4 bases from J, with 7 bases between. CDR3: CASSSQGYGYTF. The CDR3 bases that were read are TGTGCCAGCAGCTCGCAGGGCTATGGC.

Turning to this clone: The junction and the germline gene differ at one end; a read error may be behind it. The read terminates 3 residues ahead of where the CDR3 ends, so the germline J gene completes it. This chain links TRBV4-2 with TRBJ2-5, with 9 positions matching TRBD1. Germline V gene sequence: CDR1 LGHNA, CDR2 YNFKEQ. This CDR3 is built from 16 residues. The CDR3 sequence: CASSHLTGGGVGTQYF. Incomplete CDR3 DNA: TGCGCCAGCAGCCACCTGACAGGGGGTGGGGTGGGGACC.

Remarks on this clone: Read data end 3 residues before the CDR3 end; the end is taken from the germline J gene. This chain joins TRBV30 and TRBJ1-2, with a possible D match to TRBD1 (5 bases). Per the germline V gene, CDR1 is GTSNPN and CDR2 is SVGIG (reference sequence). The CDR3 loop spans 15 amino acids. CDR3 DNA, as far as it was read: TGTGCCTGGAGTTTGGGACTAGCGGATACCTACGAC. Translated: CAWSLGLADTYD. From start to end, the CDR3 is CAWSLGLADTYDYTF.

Partial CDR3 DNA: TGCGCCAGCAGCGGGACAGGGGACGGGGCCAACGTC. This encodes CASSGTGDGANV. The full CDR3 sequence reads CASSGTGDGANVLTF. The chain combines TRBV10-1 with TRBJ2-6, with TRBD1 matching 10 bases. The read terminates 3 residues ahead of where the CDR3 ends, so the germline J gene completes it. Germline CDR1 WNHNN, CDR2 SYGVQD (reference sequence). The length of the CDR3 is 15 residues. V trimming: 6 bases; J trimming: 4 bases; junction bases outside the gene matches: 3.

The CDR3 is CASSSIPSGRGETQYF. CDR3 bases read: TGCGCCAGCAGCTCTATCCCAAGCGGGAGAGGAGAGACG. The chain is built from TRBV5-1 and TRBJ2-3, with 8 bases identical to TRBD2. With the read ending 3 residues before the CDR3 end, the germline J gene is used to fill in that end. The CDR3 has 16 residues. Germline V CDR1 and CDR2: SGHRS, YFSETQ.

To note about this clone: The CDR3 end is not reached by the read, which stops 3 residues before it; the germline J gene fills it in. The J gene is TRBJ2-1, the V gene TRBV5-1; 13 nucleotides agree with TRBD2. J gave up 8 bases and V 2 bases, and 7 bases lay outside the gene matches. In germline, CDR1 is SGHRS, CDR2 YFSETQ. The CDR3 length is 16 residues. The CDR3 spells CASSLRTSGSFDEQFF. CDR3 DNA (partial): TGCGCCAGCAGCTTACGGACTAGCGGGAGCTTCGATGAG.